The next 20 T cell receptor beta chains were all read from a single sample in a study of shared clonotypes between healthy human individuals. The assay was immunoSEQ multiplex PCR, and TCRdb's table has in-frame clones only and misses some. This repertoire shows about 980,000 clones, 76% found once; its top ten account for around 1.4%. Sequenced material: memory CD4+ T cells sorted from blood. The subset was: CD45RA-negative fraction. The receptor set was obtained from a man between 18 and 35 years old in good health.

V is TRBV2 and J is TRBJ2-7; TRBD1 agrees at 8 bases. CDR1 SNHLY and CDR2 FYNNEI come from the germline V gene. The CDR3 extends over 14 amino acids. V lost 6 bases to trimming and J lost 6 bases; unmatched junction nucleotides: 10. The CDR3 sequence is CASSKDREGLEQYF. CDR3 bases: TGTGCCAGCAGCAAGGACAGGGAAGGGCTCGAGCAGTACTTC.

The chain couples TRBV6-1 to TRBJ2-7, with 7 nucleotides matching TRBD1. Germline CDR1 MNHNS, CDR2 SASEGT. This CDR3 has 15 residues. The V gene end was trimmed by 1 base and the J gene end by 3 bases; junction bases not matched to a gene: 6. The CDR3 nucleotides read TGTGCCAGCAGTGAAGTGACAGGGTATAGCTACGAGCAGTACTTC. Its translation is CASSEVTGYSYEQYF.

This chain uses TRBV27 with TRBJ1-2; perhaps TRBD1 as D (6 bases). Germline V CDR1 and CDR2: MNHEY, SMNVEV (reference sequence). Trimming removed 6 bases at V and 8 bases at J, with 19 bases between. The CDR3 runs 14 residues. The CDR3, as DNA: TGTGCCAGCAGCCTCAGGGGCACGACTGGCGGCTACACCTTC. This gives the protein CASSLRGTTGGYTF.

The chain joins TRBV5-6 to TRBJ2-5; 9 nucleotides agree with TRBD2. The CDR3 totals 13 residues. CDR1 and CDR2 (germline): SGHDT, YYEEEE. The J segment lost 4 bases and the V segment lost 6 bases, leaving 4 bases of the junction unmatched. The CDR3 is CASNELAGETQYF. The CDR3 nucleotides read TGTGCCAGCAACGAACTAGCGGGAGAGACCCAGTACTTC. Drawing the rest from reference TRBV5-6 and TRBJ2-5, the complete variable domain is DAGVTQSPTHLIKTRGQQVTLRCSPKSGHDTVSWYQQALGQGPQFIFQYYEEEERQRGNFPDRFSGHQFPNYSSELNVNALLLGDSALYLCASNELAGETQYFGPGTRLLVL.

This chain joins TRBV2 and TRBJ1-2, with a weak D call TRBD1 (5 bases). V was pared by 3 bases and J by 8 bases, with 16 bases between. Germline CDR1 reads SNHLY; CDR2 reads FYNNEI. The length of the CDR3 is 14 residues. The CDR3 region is CASSERQGSRGYTF. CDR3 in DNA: TGTGCCAGCAGTGAGCGGCAGGGTTCTCGAGGCTACACCTTC.

For the CDR3, the DNA is TGCGCCAGCAGCCAGGAGACTAGTGGTACCGTTCGGCAGTACTTC. This translates into CASSQETSGTVRQYF. The J gene is TRBJ2-7, the V gene TRBV4-1; D is perhaps TRBD2 (6 bases). The CDR3 totals 15 residues. Germline V lookup: CDR1 MGHRA, CDR2 YSYEKL. The V end lost 3 bases, the J end lost 9 bases, and 21 bases lay between the germline ends.

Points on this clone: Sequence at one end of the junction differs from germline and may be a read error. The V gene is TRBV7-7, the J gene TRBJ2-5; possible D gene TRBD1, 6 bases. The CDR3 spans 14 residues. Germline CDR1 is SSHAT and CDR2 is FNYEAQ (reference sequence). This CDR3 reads CASSLAGQQETQYF. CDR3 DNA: TGTGCTAGCAGCTTAGCAGGACAGCAAGAGACCCAGTACTTC.

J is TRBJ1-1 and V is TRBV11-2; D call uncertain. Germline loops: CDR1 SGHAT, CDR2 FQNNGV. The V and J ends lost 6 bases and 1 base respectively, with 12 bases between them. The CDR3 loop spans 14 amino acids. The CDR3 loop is CASSTRVSNTEAFF. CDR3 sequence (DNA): TGTGCCAGCAGTACTAGGGTGTCGAACACTGAAGCTTTCTTT.

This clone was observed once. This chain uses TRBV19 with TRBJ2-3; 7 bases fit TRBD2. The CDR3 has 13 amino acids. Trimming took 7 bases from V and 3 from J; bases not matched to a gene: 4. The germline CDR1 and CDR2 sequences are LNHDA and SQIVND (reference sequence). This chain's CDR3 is CASTAGRTDTQYF. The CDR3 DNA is TGTGCCAGTACAGCGGGGCGTACAGATACGCAGTATTTT.

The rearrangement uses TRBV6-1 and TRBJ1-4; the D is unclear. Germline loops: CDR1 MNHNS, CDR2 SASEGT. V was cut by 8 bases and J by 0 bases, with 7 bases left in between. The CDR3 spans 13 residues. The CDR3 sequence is CASRTTTNEKLFF. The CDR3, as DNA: TGTGCCAGCCGGACTACAACTAATGAAAAACTGTTTTTT.

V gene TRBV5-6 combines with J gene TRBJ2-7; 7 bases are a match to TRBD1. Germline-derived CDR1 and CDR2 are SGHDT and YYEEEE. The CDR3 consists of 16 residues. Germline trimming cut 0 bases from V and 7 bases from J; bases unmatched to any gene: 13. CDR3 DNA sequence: TGTGCCAGCAGCTTGGTGGGGTTCACAGGGGTGCGGGAGCAGTACTTC. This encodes CASSLVGFTGVREQYF.

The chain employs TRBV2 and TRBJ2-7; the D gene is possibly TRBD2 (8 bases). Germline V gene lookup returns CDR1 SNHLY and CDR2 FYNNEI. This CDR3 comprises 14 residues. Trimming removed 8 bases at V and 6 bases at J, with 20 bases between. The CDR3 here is CASLRGAGGIEQYF. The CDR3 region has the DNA TGTGCCAGCCTGCGGGGGGCAGGGGGGATCGAGCAGTACTTC.

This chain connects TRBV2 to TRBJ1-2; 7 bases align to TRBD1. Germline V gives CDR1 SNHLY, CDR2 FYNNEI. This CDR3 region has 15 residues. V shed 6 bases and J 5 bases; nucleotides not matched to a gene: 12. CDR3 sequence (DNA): TGTGCCAGCAGAGGGGGCACAACAGGGATATATGGCTACACCTTC. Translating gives CASRGGTTGIYGYTF.

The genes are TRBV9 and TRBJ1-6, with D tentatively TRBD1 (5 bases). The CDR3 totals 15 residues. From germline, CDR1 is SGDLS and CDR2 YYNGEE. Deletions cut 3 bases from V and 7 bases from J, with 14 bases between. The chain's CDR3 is CASSESGGTNSPLHF. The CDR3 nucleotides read TGTGCCAGCAGCGAAAGTGGGGGAACCAATTCACCCCTCCACTTT.

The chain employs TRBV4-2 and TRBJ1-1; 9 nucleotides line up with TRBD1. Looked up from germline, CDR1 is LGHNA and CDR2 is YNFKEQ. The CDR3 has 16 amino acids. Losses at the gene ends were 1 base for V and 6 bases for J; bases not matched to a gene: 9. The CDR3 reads CASSQVAGQGRAEAFF. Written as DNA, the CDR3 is TGTGCCAGCAGCCAAGTCGCCGGACAGGGGAGGGCTGAAGCTTTCTTT.

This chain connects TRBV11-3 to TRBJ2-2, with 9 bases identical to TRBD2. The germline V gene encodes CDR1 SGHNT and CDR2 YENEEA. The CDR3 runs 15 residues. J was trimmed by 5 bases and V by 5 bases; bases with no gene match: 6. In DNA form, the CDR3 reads TGTGCCAGCAGCGGTGCGGGAGGGGTTACCGGGGAGCTGTTTTTT. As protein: CASSGAGGVTGELFF.

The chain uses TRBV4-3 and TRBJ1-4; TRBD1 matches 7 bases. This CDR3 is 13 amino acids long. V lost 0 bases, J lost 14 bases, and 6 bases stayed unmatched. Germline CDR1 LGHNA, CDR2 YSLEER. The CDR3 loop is CASSQEEGARLFF. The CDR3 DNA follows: TGCGCCAGCAGCCAAGAGGAGGGGGCGCGGCTGTTTTTT.

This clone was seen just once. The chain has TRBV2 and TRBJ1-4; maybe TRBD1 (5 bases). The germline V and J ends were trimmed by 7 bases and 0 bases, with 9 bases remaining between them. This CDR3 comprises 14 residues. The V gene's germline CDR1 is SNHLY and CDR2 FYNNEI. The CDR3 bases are TGTGCCAGCAACGAGGACACAACTAATGAAAAACTGTTTTTT. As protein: CASNEDTTNEKLFF.

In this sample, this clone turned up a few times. This chain's CDR3 is CASSTDRNTEAFF. CDR3 in DNA: TGTGCCAGTAGCACGGACAGGAACACTGAAGCTTTCTTT. This chain uses TRBV19 with TRBJ1-1; D is perhaps TRBD1 (6 bases). The CDR3 is 13 residues long. Deletions cut 6 bases from V and 1 base from J, with 9 bases between. In germline, CDR1 is LNHDA, CDR2 SQIVND (reference sequence).

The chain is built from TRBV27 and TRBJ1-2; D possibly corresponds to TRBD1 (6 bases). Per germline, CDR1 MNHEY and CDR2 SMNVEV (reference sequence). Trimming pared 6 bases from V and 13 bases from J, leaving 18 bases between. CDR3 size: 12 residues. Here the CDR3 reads CASSPPGGPGTF. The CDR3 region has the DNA TGTGCCAGCAGCCCGCCCGGGGGGCCCGGCACCTTC.